Listed here are 23 T cell receptor beta chains from one sample, sequenced in a study of early T cells in non-severe SARS-CoV-2 infection. TCRdb passed the 5' RACE reads through MiXCR, listing each CDR3 protein once. In the table there are 55,000 to 70,000 distinct CDR3 sequences, 9.5% to 15% of which are singletons. The source was whole blood, collected at baseline. All receptors come from an adult who was a healthcare worker with PCR-confirmed SARS-CoV-2 infection or an uninfected control (not recorded which). The donor label of this sample is uncertain.

The sample holds many counts of this clonotype. The chain couples TRBV20-1 to TRBJ2-1; D could derive from TRBD1 or TRBD2 (5 bases each). Deletions cut 3 bases from V and 0 bases from J, with 15 bases between. Germline V gives CDR1 DFQATT, CDR2 SNEGSKA (reference sequence). The CDR3 length is 16 residues. CDR3 region: CSARGLGASSYNEQFF. DNA of the CDR3: TGCAGTGCTAGGGGCCTCGGGGCTAGCTCCTACAATGAGCAGTTCTTC.

The rearrangement uses TRBV4-1 and TRBJ2-3, with 10 bases matching TRBD2. This CDR3 has 15 amino acids. The V gene end was trimmed by 1 base and the J gene end by 6 bases; junction bases not matched to a gene: 4. CDR1 and CDR2 (germline): MGHRA, YSYEKL. The CDR3 DNA is TGCGCCAGCAGCCAAGCTAGCGGGGGAGTCGATACGCAGTATTTT. This gives the protein CASSQASGGVDTQYF.

V and J are TRBV10-3 and TRBJ1-1; D gene unclear. The CDR3 is 15 residues long. Germline CDR1 ENHRY, CDR2 SYGVKD. V shed 5 bases and J shed 4 bases, with 17 bases lying between them. For the CDR3, the DNA is TGTGCCATCAGTATGACCCCCGAGTGGGGCACTGAAGCTTTCTTT. Its protein is CAISMTPEWGTEAFF.

This clonotype was counted between two and nine times. The chain carries TRBV7-9 and TRBJ2-3, with no clear D. The germline gives CDR1 SEHNR, CDR2 FQNEAQ (reference sequence). Trimming cost V 3 bases and J 1 base, with 11 bases left between them. This CDR3 has 15 residues. The chain's CDR3 is CASSLSPLGTDTQYF. DNA of the CDR3: TGTGCCAGCAGCTTGTCACCTCTAGGCACAGATACGCAGTATTTT.

This clonotype was seen more than once but under ten times. The chain links TRBV20-1 to TRBJ1-6, with D possibly matching TRBD1 (5 bases). The CDR3 consists of 12 residues. Germline CDR1 is DFQATT and CDR2 is SNEGSKA (reference sequence). Trimming pared 0 bases from V and 12 bases from J, leaving 9 bases between. The CDR3 reads CSARDRQGPLHF. In DNA form, the CDR3 reads TGCAGTGCTAGAGATCGGCAGGGACCCCTCCACTTT.

This clonotype was detected only once. The J gene is TRBJ1-2, the V gene TRBV24-1; D is unclear. V lost 3 bases to trimming and J lost 8 bases, with 18 bases between them. Germline V CDR1 and CDR2: KGHDR, SFDVKD. This CDR3 contains 15 residues. The CDR3 DNA reads as TGTGCCACCAGTGATACCCCCTCGGAGGGCGAAGGCTACACCTTC. Encoded protein: CATSDTPSEGEGYTF.

Only a few counts were recorded for this clonotype. This chain links TRBV5-4 with TRBJ2-3; maybe TRBD2 (7 bases). Germline V gene data show CDR1 as SGHNT and CDR2 as YYREEE (reference sequence). This CDR3 spans 15 amino acids. Between the trimmed V and J ends, which lost 5 bases and 1 base, there was a span of 14 bases. CDR3 bases: TGTGCCAGCAGACAATGGGGGGGGCGCACAGATACGCAGTATTTT. This translates into CASRQWGGRTDTQYF.

In this sample, this clonotype turned up a few times. The rearrangement links TRBV11-2 to TRBJ2-3; 9 bases fit TRBD1. Germline CDR1 reads SGHAT; CDR2 reads FQNNGV. V lost 5 bases and J lost 0; bases outside the gene matches: 6. This CDR3 region has 16 residues. As DNA, the CDR3 is TGTGCCAGCAGCCGTGGGACAGGGCTCAGCACAGATACGCAGTATTTT. Encoded protein: CASSRGTGLSTDTQYF.

The chain employs TRBV30 and TRBJ2-1; D is perhaps TRBD1 (5 bases). The V gene lost 6 bases and the J gene lost 4 bases, with 13 bases spanning the gap. Germline V gene lookup returns CDR1 GTSNPN and CDR2 SVGIG (reference sequence). The CDR3 consists of 13 residues. The CDR3 is CACHQGLYNEQFF. As DNA, the CDR3 is TGTGCCTGTCACCAGGGCCTTTACAATGAGCAGTTCTTC.

This clonotype showed up just a few times. The CDR3 loop reads CASSPGGLAGVSYNEQFF. The CDR3 DNA reads TGTGCCAGCAGCCCAGGTGGACTAGCGGGGGTCAGCTACAATGAGCAGTTCTTC. This sequence joins TRBV3-1 and TRBJ2-1, with 13 bases identical to TRBD2. The CDR3 loop spans 18 amino acids. Germline lookup yields CDR1 LGHDT and CDR2 YNNKEL (reference sequence). V shed 4 bases and J 3 bases; nucleotides not matched to a gene: 9.

This rearrangement joins TRBV7-8 to TRBJ2-2; D is perhaps TRBD1 (6 bases). Germline V gene data show CDR1 as SGHVS and CDR2 as FQNEAQ. The CDR3 totals 15 residues. V lost 3 bases and J 2 bases, leaving 10 bases between the germline ends. In DNA form, the CDR3 reads TGTGCCAGCAGCTTGAGGACAGTTAACACCGGGGAGCTGTTTTTT. Protein sequence: CASSLRTVNTGELFF.

The V call is TRBV4-1, the J call TRBJ1-1; D remains unclear. Germline values: CDR1 MGHRA, CDR2 YSYEKL. The V and J ends lost 4 bases and 5 bases respectively, with 11 bases between them. The CDR3 contains 13 residues. The CDR3 here is CASSPRGRTEAFF. DNA of the CDR3: TGCGCCAGCAGCCCTCGAGGGAGGACTGAAGCTTTCTTT.

This clonotype has a count of ten or more. This chain joins TRBV7-9 and TRBJ1-6, with 9 bases fitting TRBD1. This CDR3 is built from 16 residues. J was trimmed by 4 bases and V by 3 bases; bases with no gene match: 4. Looked up from germline, CDR1 is SEHNR and CDR2 is FQNEAQ (reference sequence). Here the CDR3 reads CASSLGGTGYNSPLHF. The CDR3, as DNA: TGTGCCAGCAGCTTGGGGGGGACAGGGTATAATTCACCCCTCCACTTT.

The chain couples TRBV7-9 to TRBJ2-4; possibly TRBD1 for D (7 bases). This CDR3 comprises 12 residues. CDR1 is SEHNR and CDR2 is FQNEAQ in the germline V gene (reference sequence). V was cut by 2 bases and J by 12 bases, with 11 bases left in between. CDR3 residues: CASSLPGDSQYF. The DNA of the CDR3 is TGTGCCAGCAGCTTACCGGGGGACAGTCAGTACTTC.

The chain couples TRBV6-2 or TRBV6-3 to TRBJ1-5; TRBD1 matches at 11 bases. V lost 5 bases and J lost 6; bases outside the gene matches: 6. The CDR3 contains 15 residues. Looked up from germline, CDR1 is MNHEY and CDR2 is SVGEGT. CDR3: CASSGTGGSFQPQHF. The DNA of the CDR3 is TGTGCCAGCAGTGGGACAGGGGGTTCCTTTCAGCCCCAGCATTTT.

This clonotype was counted many times. This rearrangement joins TRBV9 to TRBJ1-5; no clear D. The CDR3 length is 14 residues. Trimming stripped 0 bases from V and 5 bases from J, with 9 bases between. Germline lookup yields CDR1 SGDLS and CDR2 YYNGEE. CDR3 sequence reads: CASSVGGLDQPQHF. Here the CDR3 DNA reads TGTGCCAGCAGCGTAGGGGGTTTGGATCAGCCCCAGCATTTT.

The chain employs TRBV20-1 and TRBJ2-2; D possibly corresponds to TRBD1 (6 bases). CDR1 and CDR2 from the germline V gene are DFQATT and SNEGSKA (reference sequence). This CDR3 is 15 amino acids long. Trimming removed 0 bases from V and 6 bases from J, with 14 bases in between. The CDR3 region is CSAREGRGKAGELFF. CDR3 bases: TGCAGTGCTAGAGAAGGCAGGGGAAAAGCCGGGGAGCTGTTTTTT.

This clonotype has more than one count but fewer than ten. This sequence joins TRBV7-9 and TRBJ2-1; weak D call: TRBD2 (6 bases). The ends were cut back, 2 bases at V and 9 bases at J, with 8 bases in the middle. This CDR3 comprises 12 residues. In germline, CDR1 is SEHNR, CDR2 FQNEAQ (reference sequence). The CDR3 here is CASSLRELEQFF. CDR3 DNA sequence: TGTGCCAGCAGCTTACGGGAGCTTGAGCAGTTCTTC.

This clonotype was counted a few times. The chain joins TRBV6-6 to TRBJ2-2; 9 bases are a match to TRBD1. Germline V gene lookup returns CDR1 MNHNY and CDR2 SVGAGI (reference sequence). The CDR3 totals 15 residues. The V and J ends lost 9 bases and 1 base, in that order; junction bases with no gene match: 6. The CDR3 coding sequence is TGTGCCAGTAGCCCGGGACAGGGGAACACCGGGGAGCTGTTTTTT. Its protein product is CASSPGQGNTGELFF.

The rearrangement uses TRBV20-1 and TRBJ2-1, with D possibly matching TRBD2 (6 bases). This CDR3 spans 15 amino acids. Germline-derived CDR1 and CDR2 are DFQATT and SNEGSKA (reference sequence). V dropped 5 bases and J dropped 0 bases, with 14 bases sitting between them. The CDR3, as DNA: TGCAGTGCTGGACCTAGCGCCAGCTCCTACAATGAGCAGTTCTTC. Amino acid sequence: CSAGPSASSYNEQFF.

The rearrangement joins TRBV5-1 to TRBJ1-1; no clear D. The CDR3 is 15 amino acids. Germline CDR1 is SGHRS and CDR2 is YFSETQ. V was trimmed by 2 bases and J by 2 bases, leaving 13 bases between them. This CDR3 reads CASSFSGFENTEAFF. In DNA, the CDR3 is TGCGCCAGCAGCTTTTCGGGATTCGAAAACACTGAAGCTTTCTTT.

This clonotype appeared many times. The J gene is TRBJ1-1, the V gene TRBV7-9, with D tentatively TRBD1 (6 bases). This CDR3 region has 12 residues. V lost 5 bases to trimming and J lost 11 bases, with 15 bases between them. In germline, CDR1 is SEHNR, CDR2 FQNEAQ (reference sequence). Here the CDR3 reads CASSRDTGMAFF. CDR3 coding DNA: TGTGCCAGCAGCCGGGACACCGGGATGGCTTTCTTT.

There are many counts of this clonotype. The chain combines TRBV12-5 with TRBJ2-5, with 14 bases that match TRBD2. Germline trimming cut 5 bases from V and 3 bases from J; bases unmatched to any gene: 2. CDR3 length: 15 amino acids. Looked up from germline, CDR1 is LGHNT and CDR2 is FRNRAP. The CDR3 coding sequence is TGTGCTAGTGGTACGGGACTAGCGGGGGAAGAGACCCAGTACTTC. This encodes CASGTGLAGEETQYF.